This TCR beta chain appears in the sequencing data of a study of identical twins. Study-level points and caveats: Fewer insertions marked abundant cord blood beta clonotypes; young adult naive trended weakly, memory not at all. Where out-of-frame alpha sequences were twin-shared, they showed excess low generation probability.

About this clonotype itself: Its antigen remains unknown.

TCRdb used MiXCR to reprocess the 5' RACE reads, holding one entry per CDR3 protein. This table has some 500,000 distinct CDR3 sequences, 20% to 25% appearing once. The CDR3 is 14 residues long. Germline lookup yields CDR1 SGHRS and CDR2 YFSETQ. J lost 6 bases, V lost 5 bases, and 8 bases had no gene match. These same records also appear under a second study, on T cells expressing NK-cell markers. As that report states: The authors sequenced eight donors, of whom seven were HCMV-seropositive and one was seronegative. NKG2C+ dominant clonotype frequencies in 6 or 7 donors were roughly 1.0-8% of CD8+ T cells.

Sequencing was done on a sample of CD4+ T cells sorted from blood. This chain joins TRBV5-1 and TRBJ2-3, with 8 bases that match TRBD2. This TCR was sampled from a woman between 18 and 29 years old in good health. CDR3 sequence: CASRLTSGGDTQYF. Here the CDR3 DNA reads TGCGCCAGCAGACTCACATCGGGGGGGGATACGCAGTATTTT.